This T cell receptor beta chain was documented in a study of cytomegalovirus exposure and HLA in healthy donors. Study observations and caveats: Within an earlier analysis, most TCR beta V segments proved productive either about 90% or about 30% of the time. Some TCR beta chains (roughly 160 of them) were listed as cytomegalovirus-associated. Later, an analysis found that common viral pathogens appeared to be linked with several of the most significant clusters. TCR beta chains associated with HLA were, in a later analysis, more clonally expanded than equally common others.

Remarks on this clone: Antigen unknown.

Germline CDR1 reads MNHNY; CDR2 reads SVGAGI (reference sequence). The CDR3 spans 13 residues. V lost 6 bases and J lost 6, with 13 bases in between. The study ran its PCR with 60 Vbeta and 13 Jbeta primers. Measured with immunoSEQ multiplex PCR; TCRdb has only the in-frame clones, and not every one. The profile shows about 120,000 clones, 60% to 85% of them singletons. V gene TRBV6-6 combines with J gene TRBJ2-3; D gene uncertain. The sequence was obtained from a woman in her 30s in good health and CMV-seronegative. Sequenced input: PBMCs. The DNA of the CDR3 is TGTGCCAGCAGCCATTCAGTAACCGATACGCAGTATTTT. It yields the protein CASSHSVTDTQYF.